Sequencing of this TCR beta chain was carried out in a study of cytomegalovirus exposure and HLA in healthy donors. Use of 60 Vbeta and 13 Jbeta primers characterized the PCR. Data came from immunoSEQ multiplex PCR; TCRdb stores just in-frame clones and leaves some out. With tens of thousands of clones in the sample, the ten largest clones hold around 4.8%. The sequence was obtained from a woman aged 40 to 50 in good health and CMV-seropositive. The sequenced sample was PBMCs.

CDR3 protein: CASSVPFENTDTQYF. Here the CDR3 DNA reads TGTGCCAGCAGTGTACCGTTTGAGAACACAGATACGCAGTATTTT. The rearrangement joins TRBV2 to TRBJ2-3, with D hard to call. Trimming stripped 4 bases from V and 2 bases from J, with 13 bases between. Per germline, CDR1 SNHLY and CDR2 FYNNEI. The CDR3 totals 15 residues. The full variable domain, in which reference TRBV2 and TRBJ2-3 provide the parts outside the CDR3, is EPEVTQTPSHQVTQMGQEVILRCVPISNHLYFYWYRQILGQKVEFLVSFYNNEISEKSEIFDDQFSVERPDGSNFTLKIRSTKLEDSAMYFCASSVPFENTDTQYFGPGTRLTVL.